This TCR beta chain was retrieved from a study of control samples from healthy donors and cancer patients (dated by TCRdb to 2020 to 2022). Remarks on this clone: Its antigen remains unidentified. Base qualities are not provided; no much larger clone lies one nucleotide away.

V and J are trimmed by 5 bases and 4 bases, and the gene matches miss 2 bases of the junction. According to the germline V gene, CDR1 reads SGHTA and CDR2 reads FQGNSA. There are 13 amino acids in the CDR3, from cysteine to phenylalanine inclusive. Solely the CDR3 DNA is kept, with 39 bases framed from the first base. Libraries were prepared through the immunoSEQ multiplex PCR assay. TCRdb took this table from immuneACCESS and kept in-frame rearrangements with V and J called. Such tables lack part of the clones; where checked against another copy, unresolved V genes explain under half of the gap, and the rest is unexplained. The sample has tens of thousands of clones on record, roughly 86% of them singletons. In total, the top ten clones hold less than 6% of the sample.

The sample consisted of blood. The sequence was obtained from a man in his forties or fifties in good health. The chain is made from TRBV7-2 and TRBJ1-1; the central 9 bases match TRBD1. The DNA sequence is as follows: TGTGCCAGCAGCATGGGACAGGGCACTGAAGCTTTCTTT. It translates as CASSMGQGTEAFF.